Sequencing of this TCR beta chain was carried out in a study of T-cell memory formation after mild COVID-19. Study-level information: TCR clusters were mostly donor specific. Study-level findings and limits: Prior to infection, memory already included some responding clones, suggesting cross-reactive memory joined.

Between the trimmed V and J ends, which lost 3 bases and 8 bases, there was a span of 14 bases. Germline loops: CDR1 SEHNR, CDR2 FQNEAQ (reference sequence). This CDR3 is 14 amino acids long. On this clonotype: Its cognate antigen is unknown.

Barcoded TCR alpha and TCR beta cDNA libraries with UMIs came from 5'RACE using constant-segment primers. TCRdb recomputed calls from the 5' RACE reads with MiXCR, one row per CDR3 protein. The sample records around 450,000 distinct CDR3 sequences, less than 25% being singletons. The material sequenced was PBMCs or a T cell subset sorted from them (not recorded which). This TCR was sampled from an adult woman who had mild COVID-19 (a few samples of this study predate the infection). Cell type and time point are not known. The chain is built from TRBV7-9 and TRBJ2-1; a weak D match, TRBD2 (6 bases). This CDR3 is CASSFVGGGDEQFF. The CDR3 bases are TGTGCCAGCAGCTTCGTCGGAGGAGGGGATGAGCAGTTCTTC.